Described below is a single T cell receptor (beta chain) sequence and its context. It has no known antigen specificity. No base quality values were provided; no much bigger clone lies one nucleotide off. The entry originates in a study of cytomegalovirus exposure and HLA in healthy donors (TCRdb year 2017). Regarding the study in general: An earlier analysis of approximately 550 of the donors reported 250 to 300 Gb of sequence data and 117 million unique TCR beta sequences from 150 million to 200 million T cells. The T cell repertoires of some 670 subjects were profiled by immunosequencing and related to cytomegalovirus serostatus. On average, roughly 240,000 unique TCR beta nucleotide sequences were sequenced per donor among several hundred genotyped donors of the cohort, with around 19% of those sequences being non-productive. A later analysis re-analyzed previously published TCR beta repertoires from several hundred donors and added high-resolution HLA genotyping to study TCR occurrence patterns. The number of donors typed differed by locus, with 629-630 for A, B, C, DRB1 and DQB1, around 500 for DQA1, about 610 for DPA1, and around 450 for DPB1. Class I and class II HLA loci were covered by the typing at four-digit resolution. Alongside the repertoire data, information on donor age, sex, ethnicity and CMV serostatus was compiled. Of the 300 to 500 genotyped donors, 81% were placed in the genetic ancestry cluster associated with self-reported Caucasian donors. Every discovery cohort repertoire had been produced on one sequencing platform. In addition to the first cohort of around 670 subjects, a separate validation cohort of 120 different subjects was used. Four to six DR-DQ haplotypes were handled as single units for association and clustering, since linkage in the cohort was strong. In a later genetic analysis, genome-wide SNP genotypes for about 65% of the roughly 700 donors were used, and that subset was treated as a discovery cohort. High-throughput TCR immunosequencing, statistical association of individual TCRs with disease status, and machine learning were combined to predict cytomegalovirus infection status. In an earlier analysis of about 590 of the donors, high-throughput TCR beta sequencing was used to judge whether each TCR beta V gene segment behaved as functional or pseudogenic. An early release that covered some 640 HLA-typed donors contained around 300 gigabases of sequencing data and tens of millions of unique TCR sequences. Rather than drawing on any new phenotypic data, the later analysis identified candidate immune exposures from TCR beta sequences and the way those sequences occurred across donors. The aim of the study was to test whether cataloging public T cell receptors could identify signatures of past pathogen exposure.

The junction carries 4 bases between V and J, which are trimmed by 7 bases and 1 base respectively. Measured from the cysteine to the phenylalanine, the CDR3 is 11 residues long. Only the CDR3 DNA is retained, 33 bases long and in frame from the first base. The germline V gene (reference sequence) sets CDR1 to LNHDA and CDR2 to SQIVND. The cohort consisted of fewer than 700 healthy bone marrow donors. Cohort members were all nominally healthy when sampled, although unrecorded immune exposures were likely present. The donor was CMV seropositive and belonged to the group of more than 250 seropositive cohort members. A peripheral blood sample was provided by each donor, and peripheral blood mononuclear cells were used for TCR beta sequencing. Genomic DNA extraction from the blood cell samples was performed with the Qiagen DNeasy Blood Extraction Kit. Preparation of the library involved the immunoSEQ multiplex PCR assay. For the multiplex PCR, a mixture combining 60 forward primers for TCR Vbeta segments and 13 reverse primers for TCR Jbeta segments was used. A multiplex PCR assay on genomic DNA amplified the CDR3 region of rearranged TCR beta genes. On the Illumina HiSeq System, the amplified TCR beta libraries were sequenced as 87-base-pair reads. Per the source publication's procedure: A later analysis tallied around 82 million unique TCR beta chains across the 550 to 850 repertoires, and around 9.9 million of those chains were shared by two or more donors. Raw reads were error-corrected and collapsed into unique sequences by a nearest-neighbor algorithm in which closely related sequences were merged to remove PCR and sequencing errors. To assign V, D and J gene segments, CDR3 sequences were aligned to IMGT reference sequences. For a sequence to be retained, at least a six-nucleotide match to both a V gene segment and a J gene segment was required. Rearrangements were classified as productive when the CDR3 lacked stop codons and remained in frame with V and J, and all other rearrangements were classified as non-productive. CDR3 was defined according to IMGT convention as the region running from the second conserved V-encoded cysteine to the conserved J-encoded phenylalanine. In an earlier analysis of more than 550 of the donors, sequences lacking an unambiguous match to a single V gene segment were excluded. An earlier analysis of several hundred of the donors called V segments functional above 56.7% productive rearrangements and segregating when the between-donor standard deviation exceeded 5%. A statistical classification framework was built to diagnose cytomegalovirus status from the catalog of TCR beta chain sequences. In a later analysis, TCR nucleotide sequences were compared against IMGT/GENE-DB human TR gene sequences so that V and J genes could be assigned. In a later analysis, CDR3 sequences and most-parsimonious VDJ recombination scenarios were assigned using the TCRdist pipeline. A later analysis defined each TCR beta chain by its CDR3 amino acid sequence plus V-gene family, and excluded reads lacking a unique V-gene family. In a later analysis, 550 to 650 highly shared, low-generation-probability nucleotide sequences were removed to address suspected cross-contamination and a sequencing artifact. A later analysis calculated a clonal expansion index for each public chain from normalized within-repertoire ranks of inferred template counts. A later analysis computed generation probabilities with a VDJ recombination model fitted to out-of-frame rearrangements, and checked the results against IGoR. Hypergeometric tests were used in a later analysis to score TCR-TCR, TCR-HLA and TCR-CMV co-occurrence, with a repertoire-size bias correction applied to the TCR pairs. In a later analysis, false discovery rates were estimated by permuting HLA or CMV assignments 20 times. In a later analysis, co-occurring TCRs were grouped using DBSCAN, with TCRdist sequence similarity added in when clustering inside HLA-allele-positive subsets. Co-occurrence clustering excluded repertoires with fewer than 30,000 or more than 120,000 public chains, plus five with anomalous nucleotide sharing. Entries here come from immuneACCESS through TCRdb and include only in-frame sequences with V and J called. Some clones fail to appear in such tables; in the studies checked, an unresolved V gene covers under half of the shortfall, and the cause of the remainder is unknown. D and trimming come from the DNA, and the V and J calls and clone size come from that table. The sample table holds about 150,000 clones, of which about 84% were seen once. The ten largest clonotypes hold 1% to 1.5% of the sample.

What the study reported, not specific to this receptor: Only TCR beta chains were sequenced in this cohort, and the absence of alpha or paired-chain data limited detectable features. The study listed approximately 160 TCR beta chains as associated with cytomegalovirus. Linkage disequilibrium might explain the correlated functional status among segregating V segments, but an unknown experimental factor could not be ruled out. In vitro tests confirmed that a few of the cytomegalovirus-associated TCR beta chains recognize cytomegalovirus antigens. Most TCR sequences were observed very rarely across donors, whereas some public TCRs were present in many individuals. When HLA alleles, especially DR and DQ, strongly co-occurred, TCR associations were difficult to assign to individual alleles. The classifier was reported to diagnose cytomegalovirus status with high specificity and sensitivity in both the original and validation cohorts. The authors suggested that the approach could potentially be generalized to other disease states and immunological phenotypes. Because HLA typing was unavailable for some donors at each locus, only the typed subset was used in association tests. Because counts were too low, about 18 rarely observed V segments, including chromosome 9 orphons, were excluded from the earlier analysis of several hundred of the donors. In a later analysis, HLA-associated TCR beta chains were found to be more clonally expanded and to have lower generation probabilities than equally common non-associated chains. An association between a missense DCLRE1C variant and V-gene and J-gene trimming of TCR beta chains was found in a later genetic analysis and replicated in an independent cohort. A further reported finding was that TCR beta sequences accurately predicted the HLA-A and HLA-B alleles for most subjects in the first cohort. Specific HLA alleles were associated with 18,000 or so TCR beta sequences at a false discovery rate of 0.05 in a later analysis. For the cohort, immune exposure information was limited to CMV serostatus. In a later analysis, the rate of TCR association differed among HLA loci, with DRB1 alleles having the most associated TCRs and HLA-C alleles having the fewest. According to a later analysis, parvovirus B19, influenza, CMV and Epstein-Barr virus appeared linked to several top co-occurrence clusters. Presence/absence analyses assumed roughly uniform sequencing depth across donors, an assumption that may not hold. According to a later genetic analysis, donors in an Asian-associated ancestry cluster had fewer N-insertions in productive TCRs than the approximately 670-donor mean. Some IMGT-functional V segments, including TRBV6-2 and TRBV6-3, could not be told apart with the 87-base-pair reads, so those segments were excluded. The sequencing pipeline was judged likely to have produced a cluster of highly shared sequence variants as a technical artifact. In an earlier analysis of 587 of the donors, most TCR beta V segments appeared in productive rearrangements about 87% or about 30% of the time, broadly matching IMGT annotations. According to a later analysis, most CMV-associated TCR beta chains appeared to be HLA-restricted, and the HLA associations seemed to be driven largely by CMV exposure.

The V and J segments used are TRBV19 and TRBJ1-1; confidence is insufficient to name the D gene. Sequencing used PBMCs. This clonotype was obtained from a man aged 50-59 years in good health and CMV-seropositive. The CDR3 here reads CASKQNTEAFF. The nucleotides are TGTGCCAGTAAGCAGAACACTGAAGCTTTCTTT. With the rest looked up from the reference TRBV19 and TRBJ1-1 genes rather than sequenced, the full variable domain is DGGITQSPKYLFRKEGQNVTLSCEQNLNHDAMYWYRQDPGQGLRLIYYSQIVNDFQKGDIAEGYSVSREKKESFPLTVTSAQKNPTAFYLCASKQNTEAFFGQGTRLTVV.